This TCR beta chain emerged from a study of beta chain features in type 1 diabetes. Overall study results and limits: Moderately but significantly shorter TCRB CDR3s were found in Type 1 diabetes patients in all four CD4+ subsets.

Comment on this clone: The antigen is not known.

Sequenced material consisted of expressed TCRB transcripts (all of the isolated RNA was reverse transcribed). Deep immunoSEQ sequencing covered naive, central memory and regulatory T cell samples. This table comes from immunoSEQ multiplex PCR, and its TCRdb copy is limited to in-frame clones, with some not included. The sample lists a few hundred thousand clones; roughly 12% were seen once. Germline assignment: CDR1 MDHEN and CDR2 SYDVKM. V lost 7 bases, J lost 3 bases, and 11 bases stayed unmatched. The CDR3 length is 16 residues. Source material: naive CD4+ T cells from blood. The chain carries TRBV28 and TRBJ2-3; 9 bases are shared with TRBD2. This TCR was sampled from a woman aged 18-35 years with type 1 diabetes. CDR3: CASTPRGGLATDTQYF. CDR3 sequence (DNA): TGTGCCAGCACTCCTAGGGGAGGACTAGCGACAGATACGCAGTATTTT.